This entry concerns a single T cell receptor beta chain. These data are taken from a study of control samples from healthy donors and cancer patients. CDR1 and CDR2 (germline): SGHRS, YFSETQ. The V end lost 4 bases, the J end lost 3 bases, and 13 bases lay between the germline ends. CDR3 length equals 14 residues. Method: immunoSEQ multiplex PCR; TCRdb's copy keeps in-frame clones and lacks some. The sample consists of approximately 40,000 clones, approximately 70% of them appearing once. The genes are TRBV5-1 and TRBJ2-5; D unresolved. This sequence originates from a male donor with melanoma. Sample: formalin-fixed, paraffin-embedded tissue. The CDR3 spells CASSPAGLKETQYF. The CDR3 nucleotides are TGCGCCAGCAGCCCGGCCGGGCTTAAAGAGACCCAGTACTTC. Together with reference TRBV5-1 and TRBJ2-5, the CDR3 gives the full variable domain: KAGVTQTPRYLIKTRGQQVTLSCSPISGHRSVSWYQQTPGQGLQFLFEYFSETQRNKGNFPGRFSGRQFSNSRSEMNVSTLELGDSALYLCASSPAGLKETQYFGPGTRLLVL.